This T cell receptor (beta chain) was profiled in a study of blood T cells in healthy people across ages. CDR1 and CDR2 from the germline V gene are SEHNR and FQNEAQ (reference sequence). With 3 bases clipped from V and 2 bases from J, the junction kept 6 bases outside the gene matches. This CDR3 comprises 16 residues. Next came a second PCR, run for about 7 to 11 cycles, which used a sample-barcoded 5' primer along with a J-beta primer mix. TCRdb passed the 5' RACE reads through MiXCR, listing each CDR3 protein once. The sample holds 700,000 to 900,000 distinct CDR3 sequences, about a quarter seen once. These data also formed part of another study, on T cells of mothers and their children. That paper adds: Relative to unrelated pairs, biologically related mother-child dyads exhibited marginally greater, non-significant overlap.

Sequencing was done on a sample of blood. The TCR was taken from a boy between 10 and 17 years old in good health. The chain recombines TRBV7-9 with TRBJ2-1; TRBD2 aligns across 8 bases. The CDR3 region is CASSFLAGGPYNEQFF. DNA of the CDR3: TGTGCCAGCAGCTTCCTGGCGGGGGGTCCCTACAATGAGCAGTTCTTC.